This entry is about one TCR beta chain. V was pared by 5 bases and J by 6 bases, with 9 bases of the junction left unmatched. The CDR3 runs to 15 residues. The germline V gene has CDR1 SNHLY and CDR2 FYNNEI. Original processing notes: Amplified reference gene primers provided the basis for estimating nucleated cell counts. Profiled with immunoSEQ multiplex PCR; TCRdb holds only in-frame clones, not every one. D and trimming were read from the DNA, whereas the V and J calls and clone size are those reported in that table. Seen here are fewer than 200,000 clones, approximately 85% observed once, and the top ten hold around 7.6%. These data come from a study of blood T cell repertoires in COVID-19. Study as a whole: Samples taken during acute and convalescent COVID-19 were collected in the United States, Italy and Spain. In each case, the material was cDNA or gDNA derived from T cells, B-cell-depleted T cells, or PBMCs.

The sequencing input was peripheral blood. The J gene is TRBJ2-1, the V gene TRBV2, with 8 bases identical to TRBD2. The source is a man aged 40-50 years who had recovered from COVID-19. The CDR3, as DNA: TGTGCCAGCAGTTTGACTAGCGCCAGGATCAATGAGCAGTTCTTC. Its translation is CASSLTSARINEQFF.